One and the same sample provided the 5 T cell receptor beta chains below, sequenced in a study of cytomegalovirus exposure and HLA in healthy donors. Primers included in the PCR were 60 Vbeta and 13 Jbeta primers. Libraries were prepared by immunoSEQ multiplex PCR; TCRdb keeps only in-frame clonotypes and omits some of them. The sample data list approximately 180,000 clones. Sequences were obtained from PBMCs. The receptors here all came from a man aged 25 to 45 in good health and CMV-seronegative.

V usage is TRBV5-4 and J usage is TRBJ2-3; 7 bases map to TRBD1. This CDR3 contains 15 residues. The trim removed 3 bases at V and 0 bases at J, leaving 4 bases unmatched. Germline V gene data show CDR1 as SGHNT and CDR2 as YYREEE (reference sequence). CDR3 in amino acids: CASSWGTASTDTQYF. The CDR3 region has the DNA TGTGCCAGCAGCTGGGGGACAGCCAGCACAGATACGCAGTATTTT.

The chain has TRBV10-2 and TRBJ1-5, with a tentative D call TRBD1 (5 bases). CDR1 is WSHSY and CDR2 is SAAADI in the germline V gene. Trimming shortened V by 9 bases and J by 4 bases, and 16 bases separated the two germline ends. The CDR3 totals 14 residues. In DNA form, the CDR3 reads TGCGCCAGTTGCGTGTGGGGCGGTAATCAGCCCCAGCATTTT. It specifies CASCVWGGNQPQHF.

The chain links TRBV28 to TRBJ1-2; 8 nucleotides agree with TRBD1. Germline CDR1 is MDHEN and CDR2 is SYDVKM. V shed 5 bases, J shed 3 bases, and the junction held 5 bases outside the gene matches. The CDR3 is made up of 14 amino acids. CDR3 bases: TGTGCCAGCAGTCCGACAGGGGTTCACTATGGCTACACCTTC. It is translated as CASSPTGVHYGYTF.

The V and J genes are TRBV9 and TRBJ2-7, with 8 bases matching TRBD2. There are 15 residues in the CDR3. Trimming removed 3 bases from V and 3 bases from J; junction bases left unmatched: 8. Per the germline V gene, CDR1 is SGDLS and CDR2 is YYNGEE. Here the CDR3 reads CASSALAGGVYEQYF. The CDR3 DNA is TGTGCCAGCAGCGCCCTCGCGGGAGGCGTCTACGAGCAGTACTTC.

The CDR3 region has the DNA TGTGCCTGGAGTTTTGGCCGTTGGTCTAACTATGGCTACACCTTC. As protein: CAWSFGRWSNYGYTF. The chain recombines TRBV30 with TRBJ1-2; D remains unclear. This CDR3 spans 15 amino acids. CDR1 is GTSNPN and CDR2 is SVGIG in the germline V gene (reference sequence). V was clipped by 2 bases and J by 0 bases, with 13 bases between them.